Shown below are 21 T cell receptor beta chains from a single sample sequenced in a study of blood T cell repertoires in COVID-19. Method: immunoSEQ multiplex PCR; TCRdb's copy keeps in-frame clones and lacks some. The table includes 220,000 or so clones, 88% detected once. Sequencing input: PBMCs or T cells enriched from blood (not recorded which). The receptor set was obtained from a woman aged 50 to 60 with acute COVID-19.

The chain has TRBV14 and TRBJ2-1; tentative D call: TRBD1 (5 bases). Germline loops: CDR1 SGHDN, CDR2 FVKESK. This CDR3 spans 12 amino acids. Trimming shortened V by 1 base and J by 10 bases, and 8 bases separated the two germline ends. CDR3 in DNA: TGTGCCAGCAGCCAAGGGACACCCGAGCAGTTCTTC. Its translation: CASSQGTPEQFF.

The V call is TRBV4-1, the J call TRBJ1-2; 7 bases map to TRBD1. Germline CDR1 is MGHRA and CDR2 is YSYEKL. The CDR3 contains 17 residues. V lost 1 base, J lost 3 bases, and 11 bases stayed unmatched. For the CDR3, the DNA is TGCGCCAGCAGCCAAGTTATGAGCCGACAGGGTGACTATGGCTACACCTTC. Its translation is CASSQVMSRQGDYGYTF.

The chain has TRBV5-1 and TRBJ2-6; 10 bases agree with TRBD2. In germline, CDR1 is SGHRS, CDR2 YFSETQ. CDR3 length equals 19 residues. After removal of 1 base from V and 3 bases from J, the junction contained 10 bases not matched to a gene. The DNA of the CDR3 is TGCGCCAGCAGCTTGATTGTGCTAGCGGGAGTCTATGGGGCCAACGTCCTGACTTTC. Protein: CASSLIVLAGVYGANVLTF.

The CDR3 here is CATSRDPDRAETQYF. The CDR3 nucleotides are TGTGCCACCAGCAGAGATCCAGACAGGGCGGAGACCCAGTACTTC. The rearrangement joins TRBV15 to TRBJ2-5; the match to TRBD1 covers 7 bases. CDR3 length equals 15 residues. The V gene's germline CDR1 is LNHNV and CDR2 YYDKDF (reference sequence). V was pared by 0 bases and J by 5 bases, with 6 bases of the junction left unmatched.

This clone appeared once. Within the sample, other DNA sequences also encode this same CDR3. This chain links TRBV5-1 with TRBJ1-1; the D gene is possibly TRBD1 (6 bases). The CDR3 runs to 13 residues. V lost 2 bases, J lost 1 base, and 6 bases lay in between. The germline V gene encodes CDR1 SGHRS and CDR2 YFSETQ. The CDR3 loop reads CASSLQGNTEAFF. The CDR3 region has the DNA TGCGCCAGCAGCTTACAGGGGAACACTGAAGCTTTCTTT.

The chain carries TRBV3-1 (or the pseudogene TRBV3-2) and TRBJ2-5, with 8 bases lining up with TRBD2. Germline V gene lookup returns CDR1 LGHDT and CDR2 YNNKEL (reference sequence). V lost 8 bases to trimming and J lost 1 base; unmatched junction nucleotides: 6. This CDR3 contains 14 residues. The CDR3: CASVLSGAQETQYF. Here the CDR3 DNA reads TGTGCCAGCGTACTTAGCGGGGCCCAAGAGACCCAGTACTTC.

The chain links TRBV10-3 to TRBJ1-5; D is unresolved. Germline CDR1 is ENHRY and CDR2 is SYGVKD. V lost 2 bases and J 5 bases, leaving 7 bases between the germline ends. The CDR3 runs to 13 residues. The CDR3 DNA reads TGTGCCATCAGTGAGGACGAGGATCAGCCCCAGCATTTT. It codes for CAISEDEDQPQHF.

This sequence joins TRBV18 and TRBJ2-5; the D is unclear. The CDR3 extends over 13 amino acids. Germline lookup yields CDR1 KGHSH and CDR2 LQKENI. Trimming stripped 4 bases from V and 1 base from J, with 7 bases between. CDR3 region: CASSRRSQETQYF. The CDR3 region has the DNA TGTGCCAGCTCACGTCGGTCCCAAGAGACCCAGTACTTC.

This chain uses TRBV24-1 with TRBJ2-2; 8 bases are shared with TRBD1. The CDR3 length is 14 residues. J gave up 6 bases and V 5 bases, and 4 bases lay outside the gene matches. CDR1 and CDR2 (germline): KGHDR, SFDVKD. In DNA, the CDR3 is TGTGCCACCAGTGCAGGGGGCAAGGCCGGGGAGCTGTTTTTT. Translating gives CATSAGGKAGELFF.

The V and J genes are TRBV13 and TRBJ1-2, with 9 positions matching TRBD1. Germline assignment: CDR1 PRHDT and CDR2 FYEKMQ (reference sequence). There are 15 residues in the CDR3. Germline trimming cut 4 bases from V and 7 bases from J; bases unmatched to any gene: 10. DNA for the CDR3: TGTGCCAGCAGCTCCTCGGACAGGGGCGCATTTGGCTACACCTTC. Translated: CASSSSDRGAFGYTF.

The CDR3 DNA sequence: TGTGCCAGCAGCTTAGCGACTAGCGGGCTCGATGAGCAGTTCTTC. Amino acid sequence: CASSLATSGLDEQFF. This sequence joins TRBV11-3 and TRBJ2-1, with 10 bases lining up with TRBD2. CDR1 and CDR2 (germline): SGHNT, YENEEA. The ends lost 1 base at V and 8 bases at J; junction bases unmatched: 5. There are 15 residues in the CDR3.

This clone has just a few counts. The gene calls are TRBV7-9 and TRBJ1-2; D remains ambiguous. V was pared by 2 bases and J by 6 bases, with 16 bases between. Germline assignment: CDR1 SEHNR and CDR2 FQNEAQ (reference sequence). This CDR3 region has 15 residues. Here the CDR3 DNA reads TGTGCCAGCAGCTTACGTGGTGGGCAAACGGATGGCTACACCTTC. Encoded protein: CASSLRGGQTDGYTF.

This sequence joins TRBV7-6 and TRBJ1-1; a possible D gene is TRBD1 (5 bases). In germline, CDR1 is SGHVS, CDR2 FNYEAQ. Trimming took off 8 bases at V and 8 bases at J, with 12 bases between the two ends. The CDR3 is made up of 11 amino acids. The CDR3 reads CASADRAEAFF. DNA for the CDR3: TGTGCCAGCGCAGACAGAGCCGAAGCTTTCTTT.

This clone has just one count. The CDR3 sequence: CASSWGDRGSPLHF. The CDR3 region has the DNA TGTGCCAGCAGTTGGGGGGACAGGGGGTCACCCCTCCACTTT. The chain uses TRBV28 and TRBJ1-6; 11 nucleotides line up with TRBD1. The length of the CDR3 is 14 residues. Germline loops: CDR1 MDHEN, CDR2 SYDVKM. V shed 4 bases and J 10 bases; nucleotides not matched to a gene: 3. Looking up the rest from reference TRBV28 and TRBJ1-6 gives the full variable domain: DVKVTQSSRYLVKRTGEKVFLECVQDMDHENMFWYRQDPGLGLRLIYFSYDVKMKEKGDIPEGYSVSREKKERFSLILESASTNQTSMYLCASSWGDRGSPLHFGNGTRLTVT.

The J gene is TRBJ2-3, the V gene TRBV30, with a weak D call TRBD2 (6 bases). This CDR3 comprises 15 residues. V dropped 0 bases and J dropped 1 base, with 11 bases sitting between them. Germline CDR1 and CDR2: GTSNPN and SVGIG (reference sequence). The CDR3 coding sequence is TGTGCCTGGAGTGTGAAGACGGGGGGCACAGATACGCAGTATTTT. Translating it yields CAWSVKTGGTDTQYF. Filled out from reference TRBV30 and TRBJ2-3, the complete variable domain reads SQTIHQWPATLVQPVGSPLSLECTVEGTSNPNLYWYRQAAGRGLQLLFYSVGIGQISSEVPQNLSASRPQDRQFILSSKKLLLSDSGFYLCAWSVKTGGTDTQYFGPGTRLTVL.

This rearrangement joins TRBV12-3 or TRBV12-4 to TRBJ2-5; the D is unclear. Trimming left V 3 bases short and J 0 bases short, with 5 bases between. This CDR3 comprises 13 residues. The CDR3 nucleotides are TGTGCCAGCAGTTTTGCGTACCAAGAGACCCAGTACTTC. Translating it yields CASSFAYQETQYF.

V and J are TRBV27 and TRBJ1-1; no clear D. The germline V gene has CDR1 MNHEY and CDR2 SMNVEV (reference sequence). The CDR3 length is 14 residues. V shed 3 bases and J shed 5 bases, with 13 bases lying between them. The CDR3 reads CASSLGLSGTEAFF. The CDR3 DNA reads as TGTGCCAGCAGTTTGGGTCTCTCGGGAACTGAAGCTTTCTTT.

The chain employs TRBV30 and TRBJ2-7; the D is unclear. The CDR3 sequence is 12 residues long. Trimming shortened V by 4 bases and J by 0 bases, and 7 bases separated the two germline ends. In germline, CDR1 is GTSNPN, CDR2 SVGIG (reference sequence). The CDR3 here is CAWTFRSYEQYF. CDR3 nucleotide sequence: TGTGCCTGGACCTTTCGCTCCTACGAGCAGTACTTC.

V usage is TRBV27 and J usage is TRBJ1-4; the match to TRBD1 covers 8 bases. CDR3 size: 16 residues. Trimming at V came to 2 bases and at J to 6 bases, leaving 8 bases not matched to a gene. CDR1 and CDR2 (germline): MNHEY, SMNVEV (reference sequence). The CDR3 reads CASSLVRGRPYEKLFF. CDR3 sequence (DNA): TGTGCCAGCAGTTTAGTCAGGGGGCGACCTTATGAAAAACTGTTTTTT.

This clone has a single count. The DNA for the CDR3 is TGTGCCAGCTCACCAAATGCACAGAGCTATGGCTACACCTTC. Translated, it gives CASSPNAQSYGYTF. The chain carries TRBV18 and TRBJ1-2, with D unclear. V was trimmed by 2 bases and J by 4 bases, leaving 11 bases between them. The length of the CDR3 is 14 residues. Germline lookup yields CDR1 KGHSH and CDR2 LQKENI.

The chain is built from TRBV28 and TRBJ1-6; 8 nucleotides line up with TRBD1. Germline assignment: CDR1 MDHEN and CDR2 SYDVKM. This CDR3 region has 15 residues. The J segment lost 8 bases and the V segment lost 5 bases, leaving 8 bases of the junction unmatched. CDR3 loop: CASSPRTGTYSPLHF. CDR3 bases: TGTGCCAGCAGTCCCCGGACAGGGACGTATTCACCCCTCCACTTT.